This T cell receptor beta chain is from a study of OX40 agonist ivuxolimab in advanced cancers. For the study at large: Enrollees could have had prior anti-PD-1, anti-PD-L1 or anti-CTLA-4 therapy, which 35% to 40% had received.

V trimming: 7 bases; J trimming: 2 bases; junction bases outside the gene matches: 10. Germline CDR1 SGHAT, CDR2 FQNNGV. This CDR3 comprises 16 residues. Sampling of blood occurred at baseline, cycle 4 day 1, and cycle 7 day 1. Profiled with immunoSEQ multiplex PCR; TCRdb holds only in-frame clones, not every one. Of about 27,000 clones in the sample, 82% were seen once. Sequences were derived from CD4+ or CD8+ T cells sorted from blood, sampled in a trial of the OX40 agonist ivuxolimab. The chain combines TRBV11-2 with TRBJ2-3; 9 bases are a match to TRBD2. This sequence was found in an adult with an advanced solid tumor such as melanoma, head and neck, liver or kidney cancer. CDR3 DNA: TGTGCCAGCACCGCGGCGACTAGCGGCCTCACAGATACGCAGTATTTT. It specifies CASTAATSGLTDTQYF.